This TCR beta chain was captured by sequencing in a study of blood T cell repertoires in COVID-19. For the study at large: Both acute and convalescent COVID-19 samples were obtained from the United States, Italy and Spain. The analysed material was cDNA or gDNA that came from T cells, B-cell-depleted T cells, or PBMCs.

Clones were read by immunoSEQ multiplex PCR, and TCRdb kept only the in-frame ones, dropping some. The data show more than 140,000 clones, around four fifths seen once. V lost 4 bases to trimming and J lost 0 bases; unmatched junction nucleotides: 8. CDR1 is LNHDA, CDR2 SQIVND, per germline (reference sequence). CDR3 length: 18 amino acids. The genes are TRBV19 and TRBJ2-1; 11 bases agree with TRBD2. The sequencing input was peripheral blood. The receptor was isolated from a human donor in a cohort sampled during active COVID-19. CDR3 amino acids: CASSTTGTSGSSYNEQFF. CDR3 nucleotide sequence: TGTGCCAGTAGTACCACCGGGACTAGCGGAAGCTCCTACAATGAGCAGTTCTTC.